One and the same sample provided the 11 T cell receptor beta chains below, sequenced in a study of cytomegalovirus exposure and HLA in healthy donors. Researchers ran the PCR with 60 Vbeta and 13 Jbeta primers. Only in-frame clones appear in the TCRdb table, and some are missing; sequencing was by immunoSEQ multiplex PCR. The repertoire holds 150,000 or so clones, with 70% to 80% as singletons. The specimen was PBMCs. The receptor set was obtained from a woman aged 40 to 50 in good health and CMV-seronegative.

The chain uses TRBV18 and TRBJ2-1, with 9 nucleotides matching TRBD1. V lost 0 bases, J lost 7 bases, and 4 bases stayed unmatched. Germline V CDR1 and CDR2: KGHSH, LQKENI. CDR3 length: 15 residues. The CDR3: CASSPPTGGWNEQFF. The CDR3 DNA sequence: TGTGCCAGCTCACCACCAACAGGGGGCTGGAATGAGCAGTTCTTC.

This sequence joins TRBV5-6 and TRBJ1-1, with D perhaps TRBD1 (6 bases). Per germline, CDR1 SGHDT and CDR2 YYEEEE. CDR3 length equals 15 residues. Trimming stripped 4 bases from V and 6 bases from J, with 19 bases between. CDR3 protein: CASSGAGTWRAEAFF. CDR3 in DNA: TGTGCCAGCAGCGGGGCAGGGACATGGCGTGCTGAAGCTTTCTTT.

The chain is built from TRBV7-9 and TRBJ1-1; 8 bases are a match to TRBD1. The CDR3 length is 14 residues. Trimming took 5 bases from V and 11 from J; bases not matched to a gene: 13. Germline lookup yields CDR1 SEHNR and CDR2 FQNEAQ (reference sequence). The CDR3 here is CASSPQQGEFGAFF. As DNA, the CDR3 is TGTGCCAGCAGCCCACAACAGGGGGAATTTGGCGCTTTCTTT.

Concerning this clone: The junction differs from germline at one of its ends, possibly a read error. V usage is TRBV7-9 and J usage is TRBJ2-7; perhaps TRBD1 as D (5 bases). The germline gives CDR1 SEHNR, CDR2 FQNEAQ (reference sequence). The CDR3 extends over 13 amino acids. In nucleotides, the CDR3 is TGTGCCAGCAGCTTCTTTCCACGAGACAGTGTTCACTTC. Translation: CASSFFPRDSVHF. Full variable domain (remainder filled in from reference TRBV7-9 and TRBJ2-7): DTGVSQNPRHKITKRGQNVTFRCDPISEHNRLYWYRQTLGQGPEFLTYFQNEAQLEKSRLLSDRFSAERPKGSFSTLEIQRTEQGDSAMYLCASSFFPRDSVHFGPGTRLTVT.

The CDR3 DNA sequence: TGTGCCAGCAACCTCCAGGGCGATCAGCCCCAGCATTTT. Translated: CASNLQGDQPQHF. The V and J genes are TRBV2 and TRBJ1-5; the D gene is possibly TRBD1 (5 bases). Germline-derived CDR1 and CDR2 are SNHLY and FYNNEI. Between the trimmed V and J ends, which lost 7 bases and 5 bases, there was a span of 12 bases. The CDR3 loop spans 13 amino acids.

This chain uses TRBV6-4 with TRBJ2-1; D possibly corresponds to TRBD2 (7 bases). The CDR3 runs 15 residues. CDR1 MRHNA and CDR2 SNTAGT come from the germline V gene. Trimming shortened V by 6 bases and J by 6 bases, and 18 bases separated the two germline ends. CDR3 in amino acids: CASRATGGAFNEQFF. The CDR3 nucleotides are TGTGCCAGCAGAGCCACGGGGGGCGCTTTCAATGAGCAGTTCTTC.

The chain joins TRBV27 to TRBJ2-5; 8 nucleotides agree with TRBD2. CDR3 size: 13 residues. Germline assignment: CDR1 MNHEY and CDR2 SMNVEV (reference sequence). J lost 5 bases, V lost 3 bases, and 2 bases had no gene match. In DNA, the CDR3 is TGTGCCAGCAGTTTCAGCGGGGGCGAGACCCAGTACTTC. Its protein product is CASSFSGGETQYF.

J is TRBJ1-4 and V is TRBV27; the D gene is possibly TRBD1 (5 bases). Germline CDR1 and CDR2: MNHEY and SMNVEV (reference sequence). The CDR3 has 17 amino acids. The ends were cut back, 2 bases at V and 1 base at J, with 14 bases in the middle. The CDR3 nucleotides are TGTGCCAGCAGTTTACTAATTAGGGGTGTAACTAATGAAAAACTGTTTTTT. Amino acid sequence: CASSLLIRGVTNEKLFF.

The CDR3 DNA reads as TGTGCCAGCAGTTTACAAGACAGTAGGGGCTCCTACGAGCAGTACTTC. Translation gives CASSLQDSRGSYEQYF. The rearrangement joins TRBV27 to TRBJ2-7, with D maybe TRBD1 (5 bases). Germline CDR1 reads MNHEY; CDR2 reads SMNVEV (reference sequence). This CDR3 contains 16 residues. Trimming left V 2 bases short and J 0 bases short, with 14 bases between.

This clone was seen only once. The rearrangement joins TRBV7-2 to TRBJ1-1; D remains ambiguous. The CDR3 spans 15 residues. V lost 5 bases to trimming and J lost 1 base, with 14 bases between them. Germline CDR1 and CDR2: SGHTA and FQGNSA. CDR3 DNA: TGTGCCAGCAGCAGCACTACGACGGGGAACACTGAAGCTTTCTTT. Amino acid sequence: CASSSTTTGNTEAFF.

This clone appeared once. The gene calls are TRBV30 and TRBJ2-3; D is possibly TRBD1 (6 bases). The CDR3 sequence is 15 residues long. Trimming cost V 0 bases and J 5 bases, with 15 bases left between them. The germline CDR1 and CDR2 sequences are GTSNPN and SVGIG (reference sequence). The CDR3 spells CAWSVGYRVRDTQYF. DNA for the CDR3: TGTGCCTGGAGTGTCGGGTACAGGGTAAGAGATACGCAGTATTTT.